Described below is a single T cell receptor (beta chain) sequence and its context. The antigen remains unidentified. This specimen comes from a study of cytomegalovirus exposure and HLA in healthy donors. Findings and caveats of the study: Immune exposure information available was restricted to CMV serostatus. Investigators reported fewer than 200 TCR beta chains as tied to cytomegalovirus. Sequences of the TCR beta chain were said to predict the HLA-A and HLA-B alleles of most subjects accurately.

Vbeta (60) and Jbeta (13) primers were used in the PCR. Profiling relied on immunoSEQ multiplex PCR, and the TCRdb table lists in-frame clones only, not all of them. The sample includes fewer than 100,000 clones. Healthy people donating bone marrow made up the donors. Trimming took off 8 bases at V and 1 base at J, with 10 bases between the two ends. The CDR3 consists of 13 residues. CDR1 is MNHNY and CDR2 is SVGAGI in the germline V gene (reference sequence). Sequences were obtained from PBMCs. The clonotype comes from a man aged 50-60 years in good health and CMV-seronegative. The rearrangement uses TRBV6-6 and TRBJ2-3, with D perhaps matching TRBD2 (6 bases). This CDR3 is CASRTGGTDTQYF. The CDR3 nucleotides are TGTGCCAGCCGGACGGGAGGCACAGATACGCAGTATTTT.